The rows below give T cell receptor beta chains drawn from one sample of a study of shared clonotypes between healthy human individuals. Profiling relied on immunoSEQ multiplex PCR, and the TCRdb table lists in-frame clones only, not all of them. Here the sample spans 2.5 million or so clones, roughly nine tenths being singletons. Sequenced material: naive CD4+ T cells sorted from blood. The receptors come from a man younger than 30 in good health. Each CDR3 is given with its conserved first and last residue. D genes are given only for firm matches. Part of the rows lack a size; the others show once, few, many or a class for expanded clones.

d_gene	abundance	j_gene	v_gene	CDR3aa	CDR3nt
-	once	TRBJ2-1	TRBV9	CASSLTDSYNEQFF	TGTGCCAGCAGCCTCACGGACTCCTACAATGAGCAGTTCTTC
TRBD1	once	TRBJ1-1	TRBV5-4	CASRQPGQGTEAFF	TGTGCCAGCAGGCAACCGGGACAGGGGACTGAAGCTTTCTTT
TRBD2	-	TRBJ2-7	TRBV5-1	CASSLDGGRIPYEQYF	TGCGCCAGCAGCTTGGACGGCGGGAGGATACCCTACGAGCAGTACTTC
-	-	TRBJ2-2	TRBV10-2	CASSERVYTGELFF	TGCGCCAGCAGTGAGAGGGTGTACACCGGGGAGCTGTTTTTT
-	once	TRBJ2-1	TRBV7-9	CASSLSRAYNEQFF	TGTGCCAGCAGCTTGAGTCGGGCCTACAATGAGCAGTTCTTC
TRBD2	-	TRBJ2-1	TRBV10-3	CAISATSGNLYEQFF	TGTGCCATCAGCGCGACTAGCGGGAATTTGTATGAGCAGTTCTTC
TRBD1	once	TRBJ2-3	TRBV2	CASSDRGPTTSTDTQYF	TGTGCCAGCAGCGACAGGGGACCCACAACTAGCACAGATACGCAGTATTTT
TRBD2	-	TRBJ2-2	TRBV9	CASSVRELAGRTGELFF	TGTGCCAGCAGCGTAAGAGAACTAGCGGGACGTACCGGGGAGCTGTTTTTT
-	-	TRBJ2-3	TRBV7-9	CASSLGSGLAPDTQYF	TGTGCCAGCAGCTTAGGATCGGGACTCGCCCCAGATACGCAGTATTTT
TRBD1	-	TRBJ2-4	TRBV4-1	CASSQNPGQVIPNIQYF	TGCGCCAGCAGCCAAAATCCGGGACAGGTAATCCCAAACATTCAGTACTTC
-	-	TRBJ1-2	TRBV6-5	CASSYSTGDGYTF	TGTGCCAGCAGTTACTCTACGGGAGATGGCTACACCTTC
-	-	TRBJ2-1	TRBV19	CASSTSGNSYNEQFF	TGTGCCAGTAGTACTAGTGGGAATTCCTACAATGAGCAGTTCTTC
TRBD1	-	TRBJ2-7	TRBV5-6	CASSLPGQGLDEQYF	TGTGCCAGCAGCTTGCCGGGACAGGGACTGGACGAGCAGTACTTC
TRBD1	-	TRBJ2-4	TRBV5-8	CASSLDRGTKGIQYF	TGTGCCAGCAGCTTGGACAGGGGAACGAAGGGCATTCAGTACTTC
TRBD1	-	TRBJ1-1	TRBV5-8	CASNPRDRNTEAFF	TGTGCCAGCAACCCCCGGGACAGAAACACTGAAGCTTTCTTT
-	-	TRBJ1-1	TRBV4-1	CASSQGAVFMNTEAFF	TGCGCCAGCAGCCAAGGAGCGGTGTTCATGAACACTGAAGCTTTCTTT
-	-	TRBJ2-6	TRBV7-2	CASSSDSSGANVLTF	TGTGCCAGCAGCTCTGACAGCTCTGGGGCCAACGTCCTGACTTTC
-	-	TRBJ1-5	TRBV6-1	CASSEAQGGQPQHF	TGTGCCAGCAGTGAAGCCCAGGGCGGTCAGCCCCAGCATTTT
-	-	TRBJ1-1	TRBV5-8	CASSGQLNTEAFF	TGTGCCAGCAGCGGACAGCTGAACACTGAAGCTTTCTTT
-	-	TRBJ1-5	TRBV7-9	CASSLALGRDYSNQPQHF	TGTGCCAGCAGCTTAGCGCTGGGCAGGGACTATAGCAATCAGCCCCAGCATTTT
-	-	TRBJ1-6	TRBV19	CATPPLDMSSYNSPLHF	TGTGCCACCCCCCCCCTGGACATGAGCTCCTATAATTCACCCCTCCACTTT
TRBD1	-	TRBJ2-1	TRBV9	CASSAGTGGVDEQFF	TGTGCCAGCAGCGCAGGGACAGGGGGTGTGGATGAGCAGTTCTTC
TRBD1	-	TRBJ1-6	TRBV14	CASSQTRDRAYNSPLHF	TGTGCCAGCAGCCAAACCCGGGACAGGGCCTATAATTCACCCCTCCACTTT